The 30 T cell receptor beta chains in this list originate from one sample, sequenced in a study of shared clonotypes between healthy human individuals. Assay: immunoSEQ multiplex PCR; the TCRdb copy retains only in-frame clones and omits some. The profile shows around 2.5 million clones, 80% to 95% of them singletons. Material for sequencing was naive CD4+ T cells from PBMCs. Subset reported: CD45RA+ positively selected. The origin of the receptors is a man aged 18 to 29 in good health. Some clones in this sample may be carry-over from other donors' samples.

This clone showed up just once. The CDR3 reads CASSWTGDGANVLTF. DNA of the CDR3: TGTGCCAGCAGCTGGACAGGGGATGGGGCCAACGTCCTGACTTTC. The chain has TRBV5-4 and TRBJ2-6, with 9 bases aligning to TRBD1. The CDR3 loop spans 15 amino acids. CDR1 and CDR2 from the germline V gene are SGHNT and YYREEE (reference sequence). Trimming took 3 bases from V and 3 from J; bases not matched to a gene: 1.

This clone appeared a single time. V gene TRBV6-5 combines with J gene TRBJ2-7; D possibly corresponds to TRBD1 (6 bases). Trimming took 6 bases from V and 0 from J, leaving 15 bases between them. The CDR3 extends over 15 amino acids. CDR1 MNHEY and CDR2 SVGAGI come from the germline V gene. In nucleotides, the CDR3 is TGTGCCAGCAGGAGGACAGCCGAGAACTCCTACGAGCAGTACTTC. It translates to CASRRTAENSYEQYF.

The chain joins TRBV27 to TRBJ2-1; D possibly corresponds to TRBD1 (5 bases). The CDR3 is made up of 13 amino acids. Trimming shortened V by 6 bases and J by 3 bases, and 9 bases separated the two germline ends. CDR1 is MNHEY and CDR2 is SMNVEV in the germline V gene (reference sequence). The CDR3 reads CASSLRVYNEQFF. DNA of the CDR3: TGTGCCAGCAGCCTCAGGGTCTACAATGAGCAGTTCTTC.

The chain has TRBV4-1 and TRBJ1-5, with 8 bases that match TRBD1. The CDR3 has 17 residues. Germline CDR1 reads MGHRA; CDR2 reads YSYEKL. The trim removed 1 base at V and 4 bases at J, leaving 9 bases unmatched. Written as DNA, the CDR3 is TGCGCCAGCAGCCAAGGCAGGGGGCTTCTGAGAAATCAGCCCCAGCATTTT. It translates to CASSQGRGLLRNQPQHF.

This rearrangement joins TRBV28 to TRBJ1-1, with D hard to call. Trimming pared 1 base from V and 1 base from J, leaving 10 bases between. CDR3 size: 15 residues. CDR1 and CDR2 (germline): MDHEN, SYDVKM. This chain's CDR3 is CASSLLGSGNTEAFF. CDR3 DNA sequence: TGTGCCAGCAGTTTATTGGGGTCGGGGAACACTGAAGCTTTCTTT.

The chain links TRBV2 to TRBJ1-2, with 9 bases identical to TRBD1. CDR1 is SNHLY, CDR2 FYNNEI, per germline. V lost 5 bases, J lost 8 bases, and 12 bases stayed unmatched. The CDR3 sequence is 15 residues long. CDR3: CASSSYPGQGSGYTF. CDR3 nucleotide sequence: TGTGCCAGCAGTTCTTACCCGGGACAGGGAAGCGGCTACACCTTC.

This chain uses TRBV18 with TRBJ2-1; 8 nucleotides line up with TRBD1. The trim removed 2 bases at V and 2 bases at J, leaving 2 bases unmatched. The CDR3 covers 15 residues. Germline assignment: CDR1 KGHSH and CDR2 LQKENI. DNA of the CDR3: TGTGCCAGCTCACCAGTCAGGGGGCCCTACAATGAGCAGTTCTTC. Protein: CASSPVRGPYNEQFF.

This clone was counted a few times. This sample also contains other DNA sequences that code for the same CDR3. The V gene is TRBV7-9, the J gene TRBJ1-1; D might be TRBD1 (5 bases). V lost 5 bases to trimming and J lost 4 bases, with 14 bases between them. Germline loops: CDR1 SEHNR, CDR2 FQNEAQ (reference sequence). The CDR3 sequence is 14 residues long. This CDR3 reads CASSPRQGGTEAFF. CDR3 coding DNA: TGTGCCAGCAGCCCCCGGCAGGGAGGCACTGAAGCTTTCTTT.

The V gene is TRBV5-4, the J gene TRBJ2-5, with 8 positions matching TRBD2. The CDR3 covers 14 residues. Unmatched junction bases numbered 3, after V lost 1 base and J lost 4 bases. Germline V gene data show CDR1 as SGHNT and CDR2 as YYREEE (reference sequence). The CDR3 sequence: CASSLSAGGETQYF. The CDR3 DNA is TGTGCCAGCAGCTTGTCGGCGGGAGGAGAGACCCAGTACTTC.

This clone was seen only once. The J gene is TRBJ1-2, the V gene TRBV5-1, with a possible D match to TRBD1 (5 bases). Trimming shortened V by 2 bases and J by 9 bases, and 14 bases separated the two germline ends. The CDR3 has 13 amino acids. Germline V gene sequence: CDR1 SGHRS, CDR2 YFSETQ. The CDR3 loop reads CASSFTTGERYTF. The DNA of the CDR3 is TGCGCCAGCAGCTTTACCACGGGGGAGCGCTACACCTTC.

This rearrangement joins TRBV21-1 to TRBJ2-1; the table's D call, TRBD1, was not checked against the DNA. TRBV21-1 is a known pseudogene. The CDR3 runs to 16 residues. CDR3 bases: TGTGCCAGCAGCAAAAAAGCTCCCAAAGGGGCAGGTGAGCAGTTCTTC. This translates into CASSKKAPKGAGEQFF.

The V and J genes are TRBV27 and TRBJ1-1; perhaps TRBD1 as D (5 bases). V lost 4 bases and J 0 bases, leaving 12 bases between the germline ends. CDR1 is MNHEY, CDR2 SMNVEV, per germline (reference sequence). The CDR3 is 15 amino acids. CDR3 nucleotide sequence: TGTGCCAGCAGTTGGGGGTCCCCCATGAACACTGAAGCTTTCTTT. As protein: CASSWGSPMNTEAFF.

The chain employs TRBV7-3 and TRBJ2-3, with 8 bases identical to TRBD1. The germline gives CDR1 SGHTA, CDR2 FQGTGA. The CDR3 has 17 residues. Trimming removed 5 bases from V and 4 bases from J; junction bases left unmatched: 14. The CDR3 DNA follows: TGTGCCAGCAGCCAGGGACAGGATGATATCAGGGCAGATACGCAGTATTTT. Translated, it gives CASSQGQDDIRADTQYF.

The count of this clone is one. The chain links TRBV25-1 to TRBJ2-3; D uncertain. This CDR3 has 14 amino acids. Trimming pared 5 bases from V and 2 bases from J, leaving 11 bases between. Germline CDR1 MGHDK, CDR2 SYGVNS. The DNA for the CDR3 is TGTGCCAGCAGTTGGCAGGCGTACACAGATACGCAGTATTTT. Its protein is CASSWQAYTDTQYF.

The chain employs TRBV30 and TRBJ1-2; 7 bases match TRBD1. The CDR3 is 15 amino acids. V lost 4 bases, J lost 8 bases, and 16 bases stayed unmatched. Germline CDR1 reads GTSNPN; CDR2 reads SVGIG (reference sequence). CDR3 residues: CAWTPDRATPSGYTF. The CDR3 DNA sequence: TGTGCCTGGACCCCAGACAGGGCAACTCCCTCAGGCTACACCTTC.

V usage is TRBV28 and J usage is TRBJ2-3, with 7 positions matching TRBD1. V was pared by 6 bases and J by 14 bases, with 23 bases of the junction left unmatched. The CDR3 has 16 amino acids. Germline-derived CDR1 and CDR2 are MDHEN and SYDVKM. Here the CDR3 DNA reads TGTGCCAGCAGCCCCTCTAGGCTGACAGGGCTTCCCTGGGGGTATTTT. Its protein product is CASSPSRLTGLPWGYF.

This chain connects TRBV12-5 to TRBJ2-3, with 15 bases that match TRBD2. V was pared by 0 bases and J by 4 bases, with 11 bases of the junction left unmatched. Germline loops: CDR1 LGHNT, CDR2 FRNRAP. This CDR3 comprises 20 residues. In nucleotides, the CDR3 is TGTGCTAGTGGTTTGGTAGGCCGGACTAGCGGGAGGGGAAAGGCAGATACGCAGTATTTT. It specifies CASGLVGRTSGRGKADTQYF.

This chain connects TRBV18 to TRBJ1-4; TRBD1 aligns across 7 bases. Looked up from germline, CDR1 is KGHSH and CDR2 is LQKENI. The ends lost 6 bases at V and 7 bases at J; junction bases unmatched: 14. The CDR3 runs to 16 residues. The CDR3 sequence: CASSRTEGGLREKLFF. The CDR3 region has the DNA TGTGCCAGCTCCCGAACGGAAGGGGGCTTGCGTGAAAAACTGTTTTTT.

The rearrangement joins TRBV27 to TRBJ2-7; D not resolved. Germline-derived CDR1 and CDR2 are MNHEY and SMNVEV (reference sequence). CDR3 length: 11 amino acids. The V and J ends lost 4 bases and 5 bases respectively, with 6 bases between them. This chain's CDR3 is CASSSTHEQYF. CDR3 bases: TGTGCCAGCAGTTCTACCCACGAGCAGTACTTC.

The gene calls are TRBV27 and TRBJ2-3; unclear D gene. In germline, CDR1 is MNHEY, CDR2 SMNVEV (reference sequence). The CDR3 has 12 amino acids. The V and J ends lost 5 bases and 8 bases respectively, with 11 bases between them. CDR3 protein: CASSPLDGTQYF. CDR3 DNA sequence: TGTGCCAGCAGTCCCCTTGATGGTACGCAGTATTTT.

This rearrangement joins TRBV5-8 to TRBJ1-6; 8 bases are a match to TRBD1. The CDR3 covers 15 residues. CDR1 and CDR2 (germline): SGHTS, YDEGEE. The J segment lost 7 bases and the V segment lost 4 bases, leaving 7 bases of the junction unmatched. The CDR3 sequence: CASSAGDRWNSPLHF. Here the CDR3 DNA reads TGTGCCAGCAGCGCGGGGGACAGGTGGAATTCACCCCTCCACTTT.

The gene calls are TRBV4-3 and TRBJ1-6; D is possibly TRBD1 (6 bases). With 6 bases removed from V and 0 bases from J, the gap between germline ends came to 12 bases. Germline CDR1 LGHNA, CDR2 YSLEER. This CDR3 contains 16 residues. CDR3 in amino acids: CASSRTGSSYNSPLHF. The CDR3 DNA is TGCGCCAGCAGTCGAACAGGGAGCTCCTATAATTCACCCCTCCACTTT.

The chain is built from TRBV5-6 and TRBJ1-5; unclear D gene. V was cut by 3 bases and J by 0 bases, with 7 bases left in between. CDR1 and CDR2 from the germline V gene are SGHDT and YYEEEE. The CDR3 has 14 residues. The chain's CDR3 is CASSSRYSNQPQHF. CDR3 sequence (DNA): TGTGCCAGCAGCTCGAGATATAGCAATCAGCCCCAGCATTTT.

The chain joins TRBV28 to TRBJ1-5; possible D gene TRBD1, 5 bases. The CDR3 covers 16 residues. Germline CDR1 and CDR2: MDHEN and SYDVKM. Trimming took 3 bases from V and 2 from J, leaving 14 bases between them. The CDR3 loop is CASSLRVGVGNQPQHF. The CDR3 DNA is TGTGCCAGCAGTTTGAGGGTAGGGGTCGGCAATCAGCCCCAGCATTTT.

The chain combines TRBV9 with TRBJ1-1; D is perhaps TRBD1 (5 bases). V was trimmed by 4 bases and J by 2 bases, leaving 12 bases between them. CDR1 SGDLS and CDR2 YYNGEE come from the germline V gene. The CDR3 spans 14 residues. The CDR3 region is CASSLSGTNTEAFF. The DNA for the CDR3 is TGTGCCAGCAGCCTAAGCGGGACTAACACTGAAGCTTTCTTT.

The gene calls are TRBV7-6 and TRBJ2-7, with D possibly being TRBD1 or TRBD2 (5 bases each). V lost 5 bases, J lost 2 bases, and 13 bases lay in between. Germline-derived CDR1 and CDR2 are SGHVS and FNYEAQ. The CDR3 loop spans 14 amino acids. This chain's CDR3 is CASSAQTGPYEQYF. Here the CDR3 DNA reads TGTGCCAGCAGCGCTCAAACGGGGCCCTACGAGCAGTACTTC.

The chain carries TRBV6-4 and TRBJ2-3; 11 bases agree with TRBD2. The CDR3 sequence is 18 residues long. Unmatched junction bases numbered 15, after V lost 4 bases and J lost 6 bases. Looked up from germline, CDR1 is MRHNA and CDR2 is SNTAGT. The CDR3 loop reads CASSVRPRTSGSSDTQYF. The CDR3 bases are TGTGCCAGCAGTGTCCGACCTAGGACTAGCGGGTCTTCGGATACGCAGTATTTT.

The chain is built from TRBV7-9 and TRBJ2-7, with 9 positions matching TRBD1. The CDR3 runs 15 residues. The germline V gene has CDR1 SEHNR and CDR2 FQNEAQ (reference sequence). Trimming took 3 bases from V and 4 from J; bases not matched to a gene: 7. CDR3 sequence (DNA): TGTGCCAGCAGCTTGACCCGGGACAGGGTTTACGAGCAGTACTTC. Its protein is CASSLTRDRVYEQYF.

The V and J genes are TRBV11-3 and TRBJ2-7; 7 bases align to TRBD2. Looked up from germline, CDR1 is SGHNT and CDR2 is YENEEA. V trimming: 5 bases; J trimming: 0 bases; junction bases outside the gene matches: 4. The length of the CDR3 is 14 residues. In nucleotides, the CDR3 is TGTGCCAGCAGCCCTGGGAGGGGCTCCTACGAGCAGTACTTC. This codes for CASSPGRGSYEQYF.

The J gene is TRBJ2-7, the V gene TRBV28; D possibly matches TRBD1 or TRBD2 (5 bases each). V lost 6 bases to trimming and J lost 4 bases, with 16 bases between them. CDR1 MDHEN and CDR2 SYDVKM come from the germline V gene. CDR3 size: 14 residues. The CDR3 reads CASRPGPNGYEQYF. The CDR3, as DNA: TGTGCCAGCAGACCGGGACCGAACGGATACGAGCAGTACTTC. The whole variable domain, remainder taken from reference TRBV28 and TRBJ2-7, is DVKVTQSSRYLVKRTGEKVFLECVQDMDHENMFWYRQDPGLGLRLIYFSYDVKMKEKGDIPEGYSVSREKKERFSLILESASTNQTSMYLCASRPGPNGYEQYFGPGTRLTVT.